One and the same sample provided the 10 T cell receptor beta chains below, sequenced in a study of blood T cell repertoires in COVID-19. Sequenced by immunoSEQ multiplex PCR; TCRdb stores in-frame clones only, minus some. The sample shows under 200,000 clones, approximately 79% of them seen only once. Material: PBMCs or T cells enriched from blood (not recorded which). These receptors came from a woman in her seventies in a cohort exposed to, infected with or recovered from COVID-19 (not recorded which).

The chain employs TRBV28 and TRBJ2-5; 8 bases match TRBD1. The germline CDR1 and CDR2 sequences are MDHEN and SYDVKM. The CDR3 is 12 residues long. The V gene end was trimmed by 6 bases and the J gene end by 4 bases; junction bases not matched to a gene: 1. The CDR3 loop is CASSQGAETQYF. CDR3 nucleotides: TGTGCCAGCAGCCAGGGGGCAGAGACCCAGTACTTC.

The V call is TRBV18, the J call TRBJ2-1; the match to TRBD2 covers 8 bases. After removal of 3 bases from V and 8 bases from J, the junction contained 6 bases not matched to a gene. Germline V gene data show CDR1 as KGHSH and CDR2 as LQKENI. This CDR3 has 14 residues. The CDR3 loop is CASSPRTSSYEQFF. The CDR3 bases are TGTGCCAGCTCACCTCGGACTAGCAGCTATGAGCAGTTCTTC.

This chain joins TRBV7-9 and TRBJ2-7; the D gene is possibly TRBD2 (5 bases). Germline V gene sequence: CDR1 SEHNR, CDR2 FQNEAQ (reference sequence). CDR3 length: 12 amino acids. Trimming pared 1 base from V and 9 bases from J, leaving 10 bases between. Here the CDR3 DNA reads TGTGCCAGCAGCTTAGAGAGGGCGGGGCAGTACTTC. It specifies CASSLERAGQYF. Supplemented by reference TRBV7-9 and TRBJ2-7, the full variable domain reads DTGVSQNPRHKITKRGQNVTFRCDPISEHNRLYWYRQTLGQGPEFLTYFQNEAQLEKSRLLSDRFSAERPKGSFSTLEIQRTEQGDSAMYLCASSLERAGQYFGPGTRLTVT.

Only a few counts were recorded for this clone. This chain joins TRBV7-9 and TRBJ1-1; TRBD1 is a possible D gene (6 bases). This CDR3 has 16 residues. Germline loops: CDR1 SEHNR, CDR2 FQNEAQ (reference sequence). Between the trimmed V and J ends, which lost 5 bases and 3 bases, there was a span of 19 bases. CDR3 amino acids: CASSPYWGGADTEAFF. As DNA, the CDR3 is TGTGCCAGCAGCCCATATTGGGGGGGCGCGGACACTGAAGCTTTCTTT.

This chain joins TRBV6-5 and TRBJ2-1, with a tentative D call TRBD2 (6 bases). The V gene lost 6 bases and the J gene lost 7 bases, with 16 bases spanning the gap. Germline V CDR1 and CDR2: MNHEY, SVGAGI. This CDR3 comprises 14 residues. The CDR3 sequence is CASRVGEVANEQFF. The CDR3 coding sequence is TGTGCCAGCAGGGTTGGGGAGGTAGCGAATGAGCAGTTCTTC.

The chain employs TRBV28 and TRBJ1-2, with 10 bases matching TRBD1. CDR1 MDHEN and CDR2 SYDVKM come from the germline V gene. The CDR3 spans 17 residues. J was trimmed by 5 bases and V by 4 bases; bases with no gene match: 13. CDR3: CASSSRLPGQGRYGYTF. CDR3 bases: TGTGCCAGCAGTTCAAGACTACCGGGACAGGGGAGATATGGCTACACCTTC.

The CDR3 region is CAWSPGGFVQGYTF. DNA for the CDR3: TGTGCCTGGAGTCCAGGGGGCTTTGTTCAAGGCTACACCTTC. This chain connects TRBV30 to TRBJ1-2; TRBD1 aligns across 8 bases. This CDR3 comprises 14 residues. Germline CDR1 reads GTSNPN; CDR2 reads SVGIG (reference sequence). Trimming at V came to 2 bases and at J to 8 bases, leaving 10 bases not matched to a gene.

The chain is built from TRBV6-5 and TRBJ2-7; 10 bases agree with TRBD1. CDR3 length: 13 residues. In germline, CDR1 is MNHEY, CDR2 SVGAGI. With V trimmed by 8 bases and J by 4 bases, 5 bases remained unmatched. The CDR3 coding sequence is TGTGCCAGCGCTAGGGACAGGGGTTACGAGCAGTACTTC. Translated: CASARDRGYEQYF.

The chain recombines TRBV29-1 with TRBJ1-2; 10 nucleotides agree with TRBD1. The junction had 4 bases not matched to a gene; V was cut back by 1 base and J by 8 bases. Germline assignment: CDR1 SQVTM and CDR2 ANQGSEA. The CDR3 has 13 residues. This CDR3 reads CSVEGQGAWGYTF. The DNA of the CDR3 is TGCAGCGTTGAAGGACAGGGGGCTTGGGGCTACACCTTC.

This chain uses TRBV19 with TRBJ1-2; 8 nucleotides agree with TRBD1. Germline CDR1 and CDR2: LNHDA and SQIVND (reference sequence). V lost 3 bases and J lost 3; bases outside the gene matches: 6. This CDR3 has 15 residues. The CDR3 here is CASSMSRGLYYGYTF. The DNA of the CDR3 is TGTGCCAGTAGTATGAGCAGGGGGCTTTACTATGGCTACACCTTC.